Reported below is one T cell receptor (beta chain). This sample is part of a study of blood T cell repertoires in COVID-19. Study information: Whether acute or convalescent, the COVID-19 samples came from the United States, Italy and Spain. From T cells, B-cell-depleted T cells, or PBMCs came the material, which was cDNA or gDNA.

Trimming left V 2 bases short and J 1 base short, with 17 bases between. The CDR3 is 17 amino acids. Per germline, CDR1 LGHDT and CDR2 YNNKEL (reference sequence). In the original processing: Reference gene primer amplification yielded estimated nucleated cell counts. Assay: immunoSEQ multiplex PCR; the TCRdb copy retains only in-frame clones and omits some. V, J and clone size derive from that table, while D and trimming were established from the DNA sequence. The sample carries approximately 290,000 clones, about 85% recorded once. The receptor was isolated from a human donor with COVID-19, enrolled during active disease. The donor label of this sample is uncertain. Sequenced sample: peripheral blood. J is TRBJ1-1 and V is TRBV3-1 (or the pseudogene TRBV3-2); D is perhaps TRBD1 (6 bases). The CDR3 DNA follows: TGTGCCAGCAGCCAATGGGGGGCGCGGGGGCCGAACACTGAAGCTTTCTTT. Amino acid sequence: CASSQWGARGPNTEAFF.